This TCR beta chain derives from a study of graft-versus-host responses after intestinal transplantation. Study context: Multivisceral, liver-intestinal, or isolated intestinal grafts went to recipients.

In the case of this clone: Its antigen remains unknown.

Overall study findings and caveats: Researchers found GvH clones in recipient marrow, and some showed up first in ileum or blood.

Data came from immunoSEQ multiplex PCR; TCRdb stores just in-frame clones and leaves some out. The sample has 90,000 to 150,000 clones; around 95% are singletons. The germline V gene encodes CDR1 SGDLS and CDR2 YYNGEE. The CDR3 extends over 15 amino acids. V shed 0 bases and J shed 1 base, with 10 bases lying between them. The sequence derives from a human donor who received an intestinal transplant. Sequenced material: unstimulated CD8+ T cells sorted from spleen or lymph node cells, taken before intestinal transplant. V and J are TRBV9 and TRBJ1-2, with no clear D. The CDR3 protein is CASSVALTRNYGYTF. The CDR3 bases are TGTGCCAGCAGCGTAGCCCTGACTCGTAACTATGGCTACACCTTC. Based on the CDR3 plus reference TRBV9 and TRBJ1-2, the full variable domain is DSGVTQTPKHLITATGQRVTLRCSPRSGDLSVYWYQQSLDQGLQFLIQYYNGEERAKGNILERFSAQQFPDLHSELNLSSLELGDSALYFCASSVALTRNYGYTFGSGTRLTVV.